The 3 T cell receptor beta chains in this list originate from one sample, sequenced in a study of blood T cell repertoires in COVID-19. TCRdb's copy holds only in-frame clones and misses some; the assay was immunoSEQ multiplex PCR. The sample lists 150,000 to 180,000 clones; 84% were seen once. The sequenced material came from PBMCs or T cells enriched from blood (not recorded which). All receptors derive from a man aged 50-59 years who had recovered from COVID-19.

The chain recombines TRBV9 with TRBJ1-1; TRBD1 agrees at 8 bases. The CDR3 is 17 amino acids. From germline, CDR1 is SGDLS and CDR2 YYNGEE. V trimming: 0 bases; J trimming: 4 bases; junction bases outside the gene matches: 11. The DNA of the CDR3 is TGTGCCAGCAGCGTAGTGCCACAGGGGGGTCGGTTCACTGAAGCTTTCTTT. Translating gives CASSVVPQGGRFTEAFF.

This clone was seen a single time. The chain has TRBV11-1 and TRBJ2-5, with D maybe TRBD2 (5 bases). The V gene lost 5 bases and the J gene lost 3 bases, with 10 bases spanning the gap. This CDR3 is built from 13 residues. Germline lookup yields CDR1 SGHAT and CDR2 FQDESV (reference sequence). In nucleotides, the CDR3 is TGTGCCAGCAGCCGCGGACTCGAAGAGACCCAGTACTTC. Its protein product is CASSRGLEETQYF.

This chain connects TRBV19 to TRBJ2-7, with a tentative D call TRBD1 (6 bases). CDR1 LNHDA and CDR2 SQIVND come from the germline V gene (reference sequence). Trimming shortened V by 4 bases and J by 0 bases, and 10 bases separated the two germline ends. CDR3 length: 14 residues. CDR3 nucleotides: TGTGCCAGTAGTACCGGACAGTACTCCTACGAGCAGTACTTC. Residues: CASSTGQYSYEQYF.